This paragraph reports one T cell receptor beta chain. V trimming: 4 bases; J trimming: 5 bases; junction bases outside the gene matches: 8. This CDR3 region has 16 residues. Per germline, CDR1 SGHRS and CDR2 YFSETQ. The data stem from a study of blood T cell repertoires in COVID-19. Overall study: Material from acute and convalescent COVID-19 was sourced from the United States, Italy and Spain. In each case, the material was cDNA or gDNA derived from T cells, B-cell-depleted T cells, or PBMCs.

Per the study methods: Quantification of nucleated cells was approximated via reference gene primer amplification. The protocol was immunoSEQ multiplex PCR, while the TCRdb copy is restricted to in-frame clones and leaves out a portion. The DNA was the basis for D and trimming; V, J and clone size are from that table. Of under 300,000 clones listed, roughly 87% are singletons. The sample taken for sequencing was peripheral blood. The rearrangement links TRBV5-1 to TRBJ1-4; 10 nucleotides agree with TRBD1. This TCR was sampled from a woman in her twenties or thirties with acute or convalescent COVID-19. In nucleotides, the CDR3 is TGCGCCAGCAGCGAAGGGACAGGGGTAGCGAATGAAAAACTGTTTTTT. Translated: CASSEGTGVANEKLFF. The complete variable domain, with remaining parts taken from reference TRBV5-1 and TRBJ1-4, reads KAGVTQTPRYLIKTRGQQVTLSCSPISGHRSVSWYQQTPGQGLQFLFEYFSETQRNKGNFPGRFSGRQFSNSRSEMNVSTLELGDSALYLCASSEGTGVANEKLFFGSGTQLSVL.